A selection of T cell receptor beta chains follows, all from one sample in a study of metastatic and nonmetastatic thyroid tumors. Through MiXCR, TCRdb re-clonotyped the PCR reads. The data contain 36,000 or so clones, approximately 31% of them singletons. Sequencing was carried out using tumor tissue. The source of these receptors is a female donor with papillary thyroid cancer or a benign thyroid nodule (not recorded which). Some clones in this sample may be carry-over from other donors' samples. CDR3s leave out the opening cysteine and the closing phenylalanine or tryptophan. Fields, in order: J gene, V gene, CDR3 protein.

>TRBJ2-2|TRBV5-1
ASSFRAGDTGELF
>TRBJ1-5|TRBV7-9
ASSSQDGSNQPQH
>TRBJ2-1|TRBV3-1
ASSQDKDLGSYNEQF
>TRBJ2-1|TRBV5-1
ASSSKRDRGYNEQF
>TRBJ1-6|TRBV5-1
ASSLAPGWDSRNSPLH
>TRBJ1-1|TRBV6-1
AIRKGVGSVEAF
>TRBJ2-1|TRBV5-1
ASSGGDSGYNEQF
>TRBJ1-3|TRBV6-1
ASSEARGWGGNTIY
>TRBJ2-7|TRBV28
ASSLFSESYEQY
>TRBJ1-3|TRBV3-1
ASSQDGGTGNTIY
>TRBJ1-2|TRBV12-3/TRBV12-4
ASRPGGDGYT
>TRBJ1-1|TRBV20-1
SARGLRDRLNTEAF
>TRBJ2-1|TRBV11-2
ASSLVSSSGGEYNEQF
>TRBJ2-3|TRBV6-1
ASSETGTSGSDTQY
>TRBJ1-2|TRBV20-1
SAPPIGAGGYT
>TRBJ2-7|TRBV28
ASSPRWWEQY
>TRBJ1-2|TRBV28
ASSQGISYT
>TRBJ2-7|TRBV6-2/TRBV6-3
ASSKHGTGAYEQY
>TRBJ1-1|TRBV5-5
ASSFSGYANTEAF
>TRBJ1-5|TRBV2
ASRRGQQEQPQH
>TRBJ2-2|TRBV11-3
ASSLASTGELF
>TRBJ1-5|TRBV2
ASSEAGLGSNQPQH
>TRBJ2-7|TRBV25-1
ASSDRGSEQY
>TRBJ1-3|TRBV4-2
ASSQGAGAGNTIY
>TRBJ1-5|TRBV6-1
ASSPTVTWAQPQH
>TRBJ1-5|TRBV7-2
ASSLFWNQPQH
>TRBJ2-7|TRBV2
ASGIGIVYEQY
>TRBJ2-1|TRBV6-1
ATQGYNEQF
>TRBJ2-7|TRBV6-1
ASRASGRYEQY
>TRBJ2-1|TRBV6-2/TRBV6-3
ASIYSAGGYGEQF
>TRBJ1-6|TRBV6-1
ASSGQYNSPLH
>TRBJ2-7|TRBV4-3
ASSQDLGDYEQY
>TRBJ2-3|TRBV6-2/TRBV6-3
ATTRELAGIDTQY
>TRBJ1-1|TRBV27
ASSFPWTSEAF
>TRBJ1-1|TRBV6-2/TRBV6-3
ASSYSGPENTEAF
>TRBJ1-2|TRBV28
ASSPARYGYT
>TRBJ2-7|TRBV6-1
ASGEAGDPNEQY
>TRBJ2-7|TRBV6-6
ASSYLDRSDEQY
>TRBJ2-3|TRBV12-3/TRBV12-4
ASSLQGKGDTQY
>TRBJ1-1|TRBV6-1
ASSGQGYTEAF